One and the same sample provided the 32 T cell receptor beta chains below, sequenced in a study of spatial heterogeneity in lung cancer. Regarding time point: sample taken at primary tumor resection. Sequencing of whole RNA from tumor, nontumor lung or frozen PBMC involved no sorting. In TCRdb, the 5' RACE reads were re-called with MiXCR into one record per CDR3 protein. The profile shows about 90,000 distinct CDR3 sequences, around 8.6% of them singletons. Sequenced here: PBMCs, sampled at surgery. The receptor source for this set is a male donor with early-stage non-small cell lung cancer.

This clonotype was picked up a small number of times. This chain links TRBV7-2 with TRBJ2-5; 10 positions match TRBD2. J was trimmed by 2 bases and V by 4 bases; bases with no gene match: 7. The CDR3 extends over 16 amino acids. CDR1 is SGHTA and CDR2 is FQGNSA in the germline V gene. CDR3 coding DNA: TGTGCCAGCAGCTCTAGCGGGGGTCTCCTTCAAGAGACCCAGTACTTC. Encoded protein: CASSSSGGLLQETQYF.

This clonotype was detected a few times. In DNA, the CDR3 is TGTGCCAGCAGCCGTACAGCGAAAGCTTTCTTT. Amino acids: CASSRTAKAFF. This chain uses TRBV28 with TRBJ1-1; D ambiguous. The CDR3 spans 11 residues. Per the germline V gene, CDR1 is MDHEN and CDR2 is SYDVKM. Trimming took 6 bases from V and 9 from J, leaving 11 bases between them. The whole variable domain, filled in from reference TRBV28 and TRBJ1-1, reads DVKVTQSSRYLVKRTGEKVFLECVQDMDHENMFWYRQDPGLGLRLIYFSYDVKMKEKGDIPEGYSVSREKKERFSLILESASTNQTSMYLCASSRTAKAFFGQGTRLTVV.

This rearrangement joins TRBV5-1 to TRBJ2-3; 7 nucleotides match TRBD2. Germline V gene lookup returns CDR1 SGHRS and CDR2 YFSETQ. This CDR3 is built from 17 residues. V dropped 0 bases and J dropped 1; count of bases not matched to a gene: 8. In nucleotides, the CDR3 is TGCGCCAGCAGCTTGGGAGGCGGGGGAAGTCGCACAGATACGCAGTATTTT. Translation gives CASSLGGGGSRTDTQYF.

The chain has TRBV24-1 and TRBJ2-1; the D gene is possibly TRBD2 (6 bases). The V gene's germline CDR1 is KGHDR and CDR2 SFDVKD. The V end lost 5 bases, the J end lost 5 bases, and 12 bases lay between the germline ends. The length of the CDR3 is 14 residues. This CDR3 is CATSAWAGNNEQFF. The CDR3 DNA follows: TGTGCCACCAGTGCTTGGGCGGGGAACAATGAGCAGTTCTTC.

This clonotype showed up many times. This sequence joins TRBV5-1 and TRBJ1-4; D may be TRBD1 (6 bases). V was clipped by 1 base and J by 8 bases, with 15 bases between them. The V gene's germline CDR1 is SGHRS and CDR2 YFSETQ. The CDR3 has 15 residues. The CDR3 protein is CASSLFGGAGEKLFF. For the CDR3, the DNA is TGCGCCAGCAGCTTGTTTGGGGGCGCAGGGGAAAAACTGTTTTTT. Looking up the rest from reference TRBV5-1 and TRBJ1-4 gives the full variable domain: KAGVTQTPRYLIKTRGQQVTLSCSPISGHRSVSWYQQTPGQGLQFLFEYFSETQRNKGNFPGRFSGRQFSNSRSEMNVSTLELGDSALYLCASSLFGGAGEKLFFGSGTQLSVL.

In its sample, this clonotype was seen many times. The chain links TRBV12-3 or TRBV12-4 to TRBJ2-7, with D tentatively TRBD1 (5 bases). V gave up 1 base and J gave up 4 bases, with 11 bases separating them. This CDR3 has 14 amino acids. CDR3 sequence (DNA): TGTGCCAGCAGTTTAGGGCAGGGCATGTACGAGCAGTACTTC. Translated: CASSLGQGMYEQYF.

The table lists this clonotype with many counts. The chain combines TRBV3-1 with TRBJ2-1, with D maybe TRBD1 (5 bases). CDR3 length equals 14 residues. The germline V gene encodes CDR1 LGHDT and CDR2 YNNKEL (reference sequence). The germline V and J ends were trimmed by 3 bases and 8 bases, with 14 bases remaining between them. The CDR3 is CASSQFAVQDEQFF. In DNA form, the CDR3 reads TGTGCCAGCAGCCAGTTTGCGGTACAGGATGAGCAGTTCTTC.

This clonotype came up many times. This CDR3 is CASSFSGVPDGYTF. The CDR3 region has the DNA TGTGCCAGCAGCTTTTCCGGGGTGCCGGATGGCTACACCTTC. The chain combines TRBV7-9 with TRBJ1-2; D is unclear. The CDR3 has 14 amino acids. Trimming removed 3 bases at V and 6 bases at J, with 14 bases between. In germline, CDR1 is SEHNR, CDR2 FQNEAQ (reference sequence). Looking up the rest from reference TRBV7-9 and TRBJ1-2 gives the full variable domain: DTGVSQNPRHKITKRGQNVTFRCDPISEHNRLYWYRQTLGQGPEFLTYFQNEAQLEKSRLLSDRFSAERPKGSFSTLEIQRTEQGDSAMYLCASSFSGVPDGYTFGSGTRLTVV.

This clonotype was observed a few times. The rearrangement joins TRBV5-6 to TRBJ2-3, with D perhaps TRBD2 (6 bases). CDR3 length equals 15 residues. Germline values: CDR1 SGHDT, CDR2 YYEEEE. The V and J ends lost 0 bases and 6 bases respectively, with 14 bases between them. CDR3 bases: TGTGCCAGCAGCTTGGTTTCGGGGACTGGTGATACGCAGTATTTT. It codes for CASSLVSGTGDTQYF.

At least ten counts were recorded for this clonotype. The genes are TRBV5-1 and TRBJ1-5; D is uncertain. The V and J ends lost 5 bases and 3 bases respectively, with 12 bases between them. From germline, CDR1 is SGHRS and CDR2 YFSETQ. This CDR3 contains 14 residues. CDR3 sequence reads: CASSSGSPNQPQHF. The CDR3 nucleotides read TGCGCCAGCAGTTCCGGGTCCCCCAATCAGCCCCAGCATTTT.

The gene calls are TRBV10-3 and TRBJ2-1; 9 nucleotides agree with TRBD1. Trimming cost V 2 bases and J 2 bases; bases outside gene matches: 4. The CDR3 covers 16 residues. In germline, CDR1 is ENHRY, CDR2 SYGVKD. The CDR3 nucleotides are TGTGCCATCAGTGAGGCGGACAGGGGCACCTACAATGAGCAGTTCTTC. This translates into CAISEADRGTYNEQFF.

This clonotype turned up a few times. V is TRBV12-5 and J is TRBJ1-4; no firm D call. The CDR3 consists of 14 residues. Germline-derived CDR1 and CDR2 are LGHNT and FRNRAP. V lost 3 bases to trimming and J lost 5 bases, with 10 bases between them. CDR3 sequence reads: CASGLTNVNEKLFF. In DNA, the CDR3 is TGTGCTAGTGGTTTAACCAACGTCAATGAAAAACTGTTTTTT.

This clonotype appeared many times. This chain links TRBV7-9 with TRBJ2-1, with D perhaps TRBD1 (5 bases). The CDR3 extends over 12 amino acids. Germline V gene lookup returns CDR1 SEHNR and CDR2 FQNEAQ (reference sequence). Trimming took off 5 bases at V and 15 bases at J, with 17 bases between the two ends. CDR3 protein: CASSPGLGRGFF. The CDR3 DNA is TGTGCCAGCAGCCCCGGGCTAGGAAGGGGGTTCTTC.

This clonotype came up a few times. The chain links TRBV20-1 to TRBJ2-1, with 9 bases identical to TRBD1. The J segment lost 5 bases and the V segment lost 4 bases, leaving 6 bases of the junction unmatched. Per germline, CDR1 DFQATT and CDR2 SNEGSKA (reference sequence). The CDR3 runs 14 residues. The CDR3 DNA follows: TGCAGTGCTATCTCCGGGACAGGGAACAATGAGCAGTTCTTC. Translating gives CSAISGTGNNEQFF.

In this sample, this clonotype turned up many times. The gene calls are TRBV4-2 and TRBJ2-1; 13 bases map to TRBD2. J was trimmed by 9 bases and V by 0 bases; bases with no gene match: 8. Germline CDR1 is LGHNA and CDR2 is YNFKEQ. This CDR3 has 17 amino acids. The CDR3 DNA follows: TGTGCCAGCAGCCAAGATCCACTAGCGGGAGGGCCGGGTGAGCAGTTCTTC. Encoded protein: CASSQDPLAGGPGEQFF.

The chain uses TRBV18 and TRBJ1-5; D possibly corresponds to TRBD1 (5 bases). Germline V gene sequence: CDR1 KGHSH, CDR2 LQKENI. V lost 2 bases to trimming and J lost 5 bases, with 7 bases between them. The length of the CDR3 is 13 residues. The CDR3 nucleotides read TGTGCCAGCTCACCAAGAGGGGATCAGCCCCAGCATTTT. Translating it yields CASSPRGDQPQHF.

This clonotype was picked up a small number of times. The chain is built from TRBV27 and TRBJ1-2; no reliable D call. V lost 7 bases, J lost 7 bases, and 19 bases lay in between. Germline assignment: CDR1 MNHEY and CDR2 SMNVEV (reference sequence). The CDR3 contains 14 residues. The CDR3, as DNA: TGTGCCAGCATGATGAGGGCCTCAGAACGTGGCTACACCTTC. Its protein is CASMMRASERGYTF.

This clonotype occurred a few times. The chain joins TRBV4-3 to TRBJ2-7; D gene ambiguous. Trimming removed 1 base at V and 2 bases at J, with 6 bases between. Looked up from germline, CDR1 is LGHNA and CDR2 is YSLEER. The CDR3 contains 13 residues. The DNA of the CDR3 is TGCGCCAGCAGCCAAGGGCGAACCTACGAGCAGTACTTC. Translated, it gives CASSQGRTYEQYF.

This clonotype was seen many times. CDR3 in amino acids: CASSYGQGNYGYTF. DNA for the CDR3: TGTGCCAGCAGCTACGGACAGGGAAACTATGGCTACACCTTC. This chain connects TRBV27 to TRBJ1-2; TRBD1 matches at 8 bases. The length of the CDR3 is 14 residues. J gave up 2 bases and V 6 bases, and 5 bases lay outside the gene matches. The germline V gene has CDR1 MNHEY and CDR2 SMNVEV (reference sequence).

This clonotype has a count of ten or more. The gene calls are TRBV7-7 and TRBJ2-7; TRBD2 matches at 8 bases. Looked up from germline, CDR1 is SSHAT and CDR2 is FNYEAQ (reference sequence). CDR3 length: 15 amino acids. The trim removed 0 bases at V and 3 bases at J, leaving 4 bases unmatched. The CDR3 loop is CASSLALGGDYEQYF. CDR3 DNA: TGTGCCAGCAGCTTAGCGCTCGGGGGGGACTACGAGCAGTACTTC.

This clonotype has just a few counts. V usage is TRBV29-1 and J usage is TRBJ2-1; D not certain. V was shortened by 7 bases and J by 3 bases, with 16 bases between the two germline ends. Germline V lookup: CDR1 SQVTM, CDR2 ANQGSEA. The CDR3 is 14 residues long. DNA of the CDR3: TGCAGCGCCAAAGGTTCTTTCCACTACAATGAGCAGTTCTTC. As protein: CSAKGSFHYNEQFF.

This sequence joins TRBV4-2 and TRBJ2-7, with TRBD2 matching 9 bases. The CDR3 runs to 16 residues. The germline V gene encodes CDR1 LGHNA and CDR2 YNFKEQ. Trimming cost V 4 bases and J 5 bases; bases outside gene matches: 12. Here the CDR3 reads CASSRDASLAGNEQYF. CDR3 nucleotides: TGTGCCAGCAGCCGAGACGCGAGCCTAGCGGGAAACGAGCAGTACTTC.

The V and J genes are TRBV6-1 and TRBJ1-2; D may be TRBD1 (5 bases). V was trimmed by 6 bases and J by 4 bases, leaving 15 bases between them. Per germline, CDR1 MNHNS and CDR2 SASEGT. This CDR3 region has 14 residues. The CDR3 loop reads CASRKVGGAYGYTF. The CDR3 DNA is TGTGCCAGCAGGAAAGTCGGAGGGGCCTATGGCTACACCTTC.

The genes are TRBV28 and TRBJ1-4, with 8 bases fitting TRBD1. The germline V gene has CDR1 MDHEN and CDR2 SYDVKM. J was trimmed by 5 bases and V by 5 bases; bases with no gene match: 7. This CDR3 contains 15 residues. The CDR3 loop reads CASSPGQGWNEKLFF. The CDR3, as DNA: TGTGCCAGCAGTCCTGGACAGGGATGGAATGAAAAACTGTTTTTT.

This clonotype has a count of ten or more. This chain connects TRBV7-2 to TRBJ2-3; 9 positions agree with TRBD1. The germline CDR1 and CDR2 sequences are SGHTA and FQGNSA. CDR3 size: 13 residues. V shed 5 bases, J shed 8 bases, and the junction held 5 bases outside the gene matches. CDR3 sequence reads: CASSLDRGGTQYF. CDR3 DNA: TGTGCCAGCAGCCTGGACAGGGGAGGTACGCAGTATTTT. The full variable domain, its missing parts supplied by reference TRBV7-2 and TRBJ2-3, is GAGVSQSPSNKVTEKGKDVELRCDPISGHTALYWYRQSLGQGLEFLIYFQGNSAPDKSGLPSDRFSAERTGGSVSTLTIQRTQQEDSAVYLCASSLDRGGTQYFGPGTRLTVL.

This clonotype was seen at least ten times. For the CDR3, the DNA is TGCGCCAGCAGCCAAACCCCGGGACAGAATGAAAAACTGTTTTTT. This gives the protein CASSQTPGQNEKLFF. V gene TRBV4-1 combines with J gene TRBJ1-4, with 7 bases matching TRBD1. CDR3 length equals 15 residues. J lost 5 bases, V lost 2 bases, and 5 bases had no gene match. Germline-derived CDR1 and CDR2 are MGHRA and YSYEKL.

This clonotype was seen ten or more times. The rearrangement uses TRBV20-1 and TRBJ2-3, with a weak D call TRBD1 (6 bases). Trimming left V 2 bases short and J 2 bases short, with 14 bases between. The CDR3 length is 15 residues. Germline assignment: CDR1 DFQATT and CDR2 SNEGSKA (reference sequence). The DNA of the CDR3 is TGCAGTGCTAGACCCTCTCAGGGGTACACAGATACGCAGTATTTT. This codes for CSARPSQGYTDTQYF.

This clonotype was seen more than once but under ten times. This chain connects TRBV9 to TRBJ2-3; perhaps TRBD1 as D (5 bases). V gave up 0 bases and J gave up 5 bases, with 10 bases separating them. CDR3 length: 14 amino acids. Germline V gene sequence: CDR1 SGDLS, CDR2 YYNGEE. For the CDR3, the DNA is TGTGCCAGCAGCGTAGTTGGGGCCCAAGATACGCAGTATTTT. As protein: CASSVVGAQDTQYF.

Ten or more counts support this clonotype. The chain carries TRBV5-1 and TRBJ2-7, with a tentative D call TRBD2 (6 bases). The CDR3 consists of 15 residues. V lost 0 bases to trimming and J lost 2 bases, with 12 bases between them. Germline lookup yields CDR1 SGHRS and CDR2 YFSETQ. The CDR3 loop reads CASSLDLGGTYEQYF. The DNA of the CDR3 is TGCGCCAGCAGCTTGGATCTGGGGGGAACCTACGAGCAGTACTTC.

This clonotype was picked up many times. V and J are TRBV5-1 and TRBJ2-5; D gene uncertain. The CDR3 is made up of 11 amino acids. The V gene lost 6 bases and the J gene lost 2 bases, with 5 bases spanning the gap. CDR1 is SGHRS, CDR2 YFSETQ, per germline. The CDR3 region has the DNA TGCGCCAGCAAAGGGCAAGAGACCCAGTACTTC. It yields the protein CASKGQETQYF.

This clonotype was detected ten times or more. The rearrangement joins TRBV6-5 to TRBJ2-1, with D unresolved. Trimming cost V 6 bases and J 2 bases, with 14 bases left between them. Germline lookup yields CDR1 MNHEY and CDR2 SVGAGI. This CDR3 has 15 amino acids. The DNA of the CDR3 is TGTGCCAGCAGATTGACTCCCGCACCCTACAATGAGCAGTTCTTC. Its translation: CASRLTPAPYNEQFF.

V usage is TRBV5-6 and J usage is TRBJ2-5; no reliable D call. V lost 4 bases to trimming and J lost 2 bases, with 12 bases between them. Per germline, CDR1 SGHDT and CDR2 YYEEEE. This CDR3 is 14 amino acids long. The chain's CDR3 is CASSKDTLQETQYF. The CDR3 DNA reads as TGTGCCAGCAGCAAAGACACGCTTCAAGAGACCCAGTACTTC.